The T cell receptor (beta chain) described here comes from a study of blood T cell repertoires in COVID-19. About the research overall: COVID-19 samples from acute and convalescent phases originated in the United States, Italy and Spain. T cells, B-cell-depleted T cells, or PBMCs supplied cDNA or gDNA.

One Seattle source followed patients from active infection through their disease course. Per the original methods: By means of reference gene primer amplification, nucleated cell counts were estimated. Profiling relied on immunoSEQ multiplex PCR, and the TCRdb table lists in-frame clones only, not all of them. V, J and clone size reflect that table, while D and trimming were determined from the DNA. The sample has 300,000 to 400,000 clones, about nine tenths seen once. The TCR comes from a woman under 40 with COVID-19, enrolled during active disease. Sequences were obtained from peripheral blood.

The CDR3 spells CATSFRGQVTVSGANVLTF. The CDR3 coding sequence is TGTGCCACCAGCTTCCGAGGACAGGTGACTGTCTCTGGGGCCAACGTCCTGACTTTC. The chain combines TRBV15 with TRBJ2-6; 7 nucleotides match TRBD1. CDR1 and CDR2 (germline): LNHNV, YYDKDF (reference sequence). The CDR3 loop spans 19 amino acids. V dropped 5 bases and J dropped 0; count of bases not matched to a gene: 13.